The TCR beta chain under discussion was sequenced for a study of blood T cells in healthy people across ages. The CDR3 has 16 residues. V was clipped by 6 bases and J by 6 bases, with 23 bases between them. CDR1 is SGHTA and CDR2 is FQGNSA in the germline V gene. Primers used in a second PCR of roughly 6 to 12 cycles were a sample-barcoded 5' primer and a J-beta primer mix. TCRdb re-analysed the 5' RACE reads in MiXCR, keeping a single row per CDR3 protein. This sample has approximately 2,000,000 distinct CDR3 sequences, with about two fifths found just once. This chain joins TRBV7-2 and TRBJ1-2; D is unresolved. This clonotype was sampled from a human donor in good health. Sequences were obtained from blood. CDR3 bases: TGTGCCAGCAGTTACGGCGCGGACTGGGAAGTTGATGGCTACACCTTC. This gives the protein CASSYGADWEVDGYTF. The full variable domain, its missing parts supplied by reference TRBV7-2 and TRBJ1-2, is GAGVSQSPSNKVTEKGKDVELRCDPISGHTALYWYRQSLGQGLEFLIYFQGNSAPDKSGLPSDRFSAERTGGSVSTLTIQRTQQEDSAVYLCASSYGADWEVDGYTFGSGTRLTVV.